Below are 27 T cell receptor beta chains sequenced from a single sample in a study of response to subunit inactivated influenza vaccine. TCRdb analysed the RT-PCR reads with MiXCR anew, one entry per CDR3 protein. The sample yields 150,000 or so distinct CDR3 sequences, about 10% seen once. The sample in question was CD8+ T cells sorted from PBMCs, obtained around 25 months after vaccination. All receptors come from a man between 50 and 75 years old who received an inactivated influenza vaccine.

The V and J genes are TRBV7-2 and TRBJ2-1; 7 bases agree with TRBD1. This CDR3 comprises 15 residues. Germline CDR1 and CDR2: SGHTA and FQGNSA. V lost 4 bases, J lost 0 bases, and 3 bases stayed unmatched. CDR3 coding DNA: TGTGCCAGCAGCTATACAGGGGTCTCCTACAATGAGCAGTTCTTC. This codes for CASSYTGVSYNEQFF.

The DNA for the CDR3 is TGTGCCAGCAGCGCCCCGGGACAGGGGGCCTACGAGCAGTACTTC. It is translated as CASSAPGQGAYEQYF. This chain joins TRBV9 and TRBJ2-7; 11 nucleotides line up with TRBD1. The germline V gene encodes CDR1 SGDLS and CDR2 YYNGEE. The trim removed 3 bases at V and 2 bases at J, leaving 4 bases unmatched. This CDR3 has 15 residues. The whole variable domain, filled in from reference TRBV9 and TRBJ2-7, reads DSGVTQTPKHLITATGQRVTLRCSPRSGDLSVYWYQQSLDQGLQFLIQYYNGEERAKGNILERFSAQQFPDLHSELNLSSLELGDSALYFCASSAPGQGAYEQYFGPGTRLTVT.

This rearrangement joins TRBV28 to TRBJ2-4; no clear D. With 6 bases removed from V and 1 base from J, the gap between germline ends came to 10 bases. Germline-derived CDR1 and CDR2 are MDHEN and SYDVKM. The CDR3 has 14 amino acids. As DNA, the CDR3 is TGTGCCAGCAGCCGGAGTAGCGCCAAAAACATTCAGTACTTC. Its protein product is CASSRSSAKNIQYF.

In its sample, this clonotype was seen a few times. The chain carries TRBV7-9 and TRBJ1-1, with D perhaps TRBD1 (5 bases). The CDR3 totals 15 residues. V was cut by 1 base and J by 5 bases, with 14 bases left in between. The germline V gene has CDR1 SEHNR and CDR2 FQNEAQ (reference sequence). CDR3 coding DNA: TGTGCCAGCAGCTTAGACTCTGGGGGATGGACTGAAGCTTTCTTT. Its protein is CASSLDSGGWTEAFF.

This clonotype was seen only a few times. This chain joins TRBV11-3 and TRBJ2-1; possible D gene TRBD1, 6 bases. This CDR3 spans 15 amino acids. Trimming shortened V by 4 bases and J by 5 bases, and 15 bases separated the two germline ends. Germline assignment: CDR1 SGHNT and CDR2 YENEEA. The CDR3 spells CASSYGPGDNNEQFF. DNA for the CDR3: TGTGCCAGCAGCTACGGTCCAGGGGACAACAATGAGCAGTTCTTC.

This rearrangement joins TRBV7-9 to TRBJ2-5; D is undetermined. With 7 bases removed from V and 13 bases from J, the gap between germline ends came to 16 bases. This CDR3 contains 11 residues. Germline CDR1 and CDR2: SEHNR and FQNEAQ (reference sequence). The CDR3 here is CASNKDRGWYF. The DNA of the CDR3 is TGTGCCAGCAACAAAGACCGTGGGTGGTACTTC.

This clonotype was observed at least ten times. The chain uses TRBV12-3 or TRBV12-4 and TRBJ1-2; D is possibly TRBD1 (5 bases). The CDR3 has 13 amino acids. Trimming pared 3 bases from V and 5 bases from J, leaving 10 bases between. The CDR3 region is CASSLGLGYGYTF. The DNA of the CDR3 is TGTGCCAGCAGTTTGGGGCTAGGGTATGGCTACACCTTC.

This clonotype turned up a few times. The chain recombines TRBV7-9 with TRBJ2-6; no definite D call. Germline CDR1 and CDR2: SEHNR and FQNEAQ (reference sequence). The CDR3 has 15 residues. V was clipped by 2 bases and J by 0 bases, with 5 bases between them. The CDR3 DNA sequence: TGTGCCAGCAGCTTACTAATCTCTGGGGCCAACGTCCTGACTTTC. Protein: CASSLLISGANVLTF.

This clonotype came up a few times. J is TRBJ2-1 and V is TRBV3-1, with 10 nucleotides matching TRBD2. This CDR3 is 18 amino acids long. Germline V gene data show CDR1 as LGHDT and CDR2 as YNNKEL (reference sequence). V lost 0 bases and J lost 8; bases outside the gene matches: 13. The CDR3 nucleotides read TGTGCCAGCAGCCAAGATCGAAGCGGGAGGGCCGGGTCCTATGAGCAGTTCTTC. Its protein product is CASSQDRSGRAGSYEQFF.

The V gene is TRBV5-5, the J gene TRBJ2-7; tentative D call: TRBD1 (6 bases). The ends were cut back, 6 bases at V and 4 bases at J, with 20 bases in the middle. The V gene's germline CDR1 is SGHKS and CDR2 YYEKEE (reference sequence). The CDR3 spans 15 residues. CDR3 nucleotides: TGTGCCAGCACTCCAACGGGGACATCCTTATACGAGCAGTACTTC. Translation: CASTPTGTSLYEQYF.

This chain joins TRBV27 and TRBJ2-7, with 9 bases fitting TRBD1. This CDR3 comprises 14 residues. Germline CDR1 and CDR2: MNHEY and SMNVEV (reference sequence). The junction had 1 base not matched to a gene; V was cut back by 4 bases and J by 0 bases. CDR3 DNA: TGTGCCAGCAGTTCACAGGGGGCCTCCTACGAGCAGTACTTC. Protein product: CASSSQGASYEQYF.

CDR3 DNA sequence: TGTGCCAGCAGCGGGACGCCCCAAGAGCAGTTCTTC. The encoded protein is CASSGTPQEQFF. This chain joins TRBV12-3 or TRBV12-4 and TRBJ2-1, with D perhaps given as TRBD1 or TRBD2 (5 bases each). The V gene lost 6 bases and the J gene lost 10 bases, with 13 bases spanning the gap. The CDR3 has 12 amino acids.

This clonotype came up many times. The chain carries TRBV6-5 and TRBJ1-2; 7 bases map to TRBD1. The V gene end was trimmed by 4 bases and the J gene end by 5 bases; junction bases not matched to a gene: 10. In germline, CDR1 is MNHEY, CDR2 SVGAGI. The CDR3 extends over 15 amino acids. This chain's CDR3 is CASSFGQGGRYGYTF. The CDR3 DNA reads TGTGCCAGCAGTTTCGGGCAGGGGGGACGTTATGGCTACACCTTC.

This clonotype was picked up many times. The chain carries TRBV6-5 and TRBJ2-1; 9 nucleotides agree with TRBD1. The CDR3 loop spans 16 amino acids. Trimming at V came to 0 bases and at J to 2 bases, leaving 2 bases not matched to a gene. Germline V CDR1 and CDR2: MNHEY, SVGAGI. Here the CDR3 reads CASSYSDRGAYNEQFF. The CDR3 nucleotides are TGTGCCAGCAGTTACTCGGACAGGGGCGCCTACAATGAGCAGTTCTTC.

The chain joins TRBV9 to TRBJ2-1, with D possibly called TRBD1 or TRBD2 (6 bases each). The CDR3 runs to 14 residues. Germline loops: CDR1 SGDLS, CDR2 YYNGEE. V was cut by 0 bases and J by 5 bases, with 9 bases left in between. The CDR3 loop reads CASSVGGTHNEQFF. CDR3 in DNA: TGTGCCAGCAGCGTAGGCGGGACACACAATGAGCAGTTCTTC.

This clonotype came up a few times. The genes are TRBV7-8 and TRBJ2-5, with D possibly matching TRBD1 (6 bases). Trimming took 6 bases from V and 5 from J, leaving 22 bases between them. This CDR3 is built from 16 residues. In germline, CDR1 is SGHVS, CDR2 FQNEAQ. CDR3 sequence: CASSFLDRLPSETQYF. CDR3 DNA sequence: TGTGCCAGCAGTTTCCTAGACAGGCTACCCTCGGAGACCCAGTACTTC.

The rearrangement uses TRBV28 and TRBJ2-1; unclear D gene. V was trimmed by 3 bases and J by 8 bases, leaving 14 bases between them. This CDR3 has 14 residues. Germline CDR1 reads MDHEN; CDR2 reads SYDVKM. CDR3 nucleotides: TGTGCCAGCAGTTTGGCGGTAGGGCTCTATGAGCAGTTCTTC. Its translation: CASSLAVGLYEQFF. The variable domain in full, completed from reference TRBV28 and TRBJ2-1, reads DVKVTQSSRYLVKRTGEKVFLECVQDMDHENMFWYRQDPGLGLRLIYFSYDVKMKEKGDIPEGYSVSREKKERFSLILESASTNQTSMYLCASSLAVGLYEQFFGPGTRLTVL.

The chain recombines TRBV4-3 with TRBJ1-5, with 7 bases that match TRBD1. V was clipped by 4 bases and J by 4 bases; unmatched bases: 7. Germline CDR1 is LGHNA and CDR2 is YSLEER. The CDR3 has 15 amino acids. The CDR3 region has the DNA TGCGCCAGCAGCCGGTATACAGGGGAAAATCAGCCCCAGCATTTT. Translated: CASSRYTGENQPQHF.

This rearrangement joins TRBV4-2 to TRBJ2-2; D is possibly TRBD1 (6 bases). CDR1 LGHNA and CDR2 YNFKEQ come from the germline V gene. This CDR3 is built from 17 residues. Trimming removed 4 bases at V and 0 bases at J, with 15 bases between. The CDR3 nucleotides are TGTGCCAGCAGCCCTTACTCCGGGACAACGAACACCGGGGAGCTGTTTTTT. Its translation is CASSPYSGTTNTGELFF.

The gene calls are TRBV2 and TRBJ2-2; 8 bases are shared with TRBD2. With 0 bases clipped from V and 8 bases from J, the junction kept 8 bases outside the gene matches. Germline CDR1 is SNHLY and CDR2 is FYNNEI. The CDR3 consists of 16 residues. This CDR3 is CASSEAVGLAGGELFF. DNA of the CDR3: TGTGCCAGCAGTGAAGCGGTAGGGCTAGCGGGTGGGGAGCTGTTTTTT.

This clonotype was seen only a few times. The chain employs TRBV3-1 and TRBJ2-1; TRBD1 is a possible D gene (5 bases). V was cut by 0 bases and J by 10 bases, with 19 bases left in between. Per germline, CDR1 LGHDT and CDR2 YNNKEL (reference sequence). The CDR3 has 16 amino acids. The CDR3 nucleotides are TGTGCCAGCAGCCAAGATGGGGCCCTATCGTCAATAGAGCAGTTCTTC. This encodes CASSQDGALSSIEQFF.

This rearrangement joins TRBV5-8 to TRBJ2-7; 9 bases are shared with TRBD1. The junction had 11 bases not matched to a gene; V was cut back by 5 bases and J by 5 bases. The CDR3 runs to 15 residues. Per the germline V gene, CDR1 is SGHTS and CDR2 is YDEGEE. DNA for the CDR3: TGTGCCAGCAGAGCCGGGACAGGGTTTCGTCACGAGCAGTACTTC. This codes for CASRAGTGFRHEQYF.

This clonotype came up a few times. The chain recombines TRBV6-5 with TRBJ2-3; possibly TRBD1 or TRBD2 for D (5 bases each). Looked up from germline, CDR1 is MNHEY and CDR2 is SVGAGI. V shed 4 bases and J shed 5 bases, with 16 bases lying between them. The length of the CDR3 is 15 residues. CDR3 sequence reads: CASSSNGAGVDTQYF. The DNA of the CDR3 is TGTGCCAGCAGTTCTAACGGGGCCGGGGTAGATACGCAGTATTTT.

This clonotype appeared a few times. Mismatch with germline at one junction end may stem from a read error. The chain has TRBV20-1 and TRBJ2-3; 12 bases line up with TRBD2. From germline, CDR1 is DFQATT and CDR2 SNEGSKA (reference sequence). This CDR3 region has 17 residues. The CDR3: CCASGGVAGDLTDTQYF. The CDR3 DNA reads TGCTGTGCTAGCGGGGGGGTAGCGGGGGACCTCACAGATACGCAGTATTTT.

This clonotype was recorded a few times. The chain recombines TRBV29-1 with TRBJ2-3, with D perhaps matching TRBD2 (6 bases). Trimming took 3 bases from V and 1 from J, leaving 14 bases between them. CDR1 SQVTM and CDR2 ANQGSEA come from the germline V gene. The CDR3 length is 15 residues. In DNA form, the CDR3 reads TGCAGCGTTGACCCCGGGGGTGGGGGCACAGATACGCAGTATTTT. It codes for CSVDPGGGGTDTQYF.

This clonotype occurred many times. This sequence joins TRBV7-9 and TRBJ1-6; a possible D gene is TRBD1 (6 bases). V was clipped by 5 bases and J by 8 bases, with 13 bases between them. The CDR3 consists of 14 residues. Germline assignment: CDR1 SEHNR and CDR2 FQNEAQ (reference sequence). The CDR3 nucleotides read TGTGCCAGCAGCCTAGGACAGCTCGATTCACCCCTCCACTTT. Amino acids: CASSLGQLDSPLHF.

This clonotype came up a few times. The V and J genes are TRBV2 and TRBJ2-1; D unresolved. The V and J ends lost 2 bases and 10 bases respectively, with 18 bases between them. CDR1 SNHLY and CDR2 FYNNEI come from the germline V gene. This CDR3 spans 15 amino acids. CDR3 sequence (DNA): TGTGCCAGCAGTGAAAGGGCCTCAAGACTGGGGGAGCAGTTCTTC. Residues: CASSERASRLGEQFF.